The 13 T cell receptor beta chains in this list originate from one sample, sequenced in a study of blood T cells in healthy people across ages. Then a second PCR, running about 6 to 12 cycles, was carried out with a sample-barcoded 5' primer and a J-beta primer mix. TCRdb independently ran MiXCR on the 5' RACE reads; one entry per CDR3 protein. The sample lists 1,500,000 or so distinct CDR3 sequences; approximately 63% were seen once. The specimen sequenced was blood. The receptors were gathered from a man aged 18 to 30 in good health.

The chain carries TRBV3-1 and TRBJ2-5; unclear D gene. The closer fit of TRBJ2-7 to the DNA end suggests the J call may be wrong. The CDR3 is 15 amino acids. CDR1 and CDR2 from the germline V gene are LGHDT and YNNKEL (reference sequence). The CDR3 DNA reads as TGTGCCAGCAGCCAAGGGTTGCTGAACCACTACGAGCAGTACTTC. Translation: CASSQGLLNHYEQYF.

To note about this clonotype: With a much larger clone just one base away, this may be a read error. The rearrangement joins TRBV4-3 to TRBJ2-3; 7 bases line up with TRBD2. Germline V gene data show CDR1 as LGHNA and CDR2 as YSLEER. This CDR3 is built from 16 residues. Trimming at V came to 2 bases and at J to 0 bases, leaving 5 bases not matched to a gene. The chain's CDR3 is CASSQNPGGSTDTQYF. The CDR3 DNA is TGCGCCAGCAGCCAAAACCCGGGAGGTAGCACAGATACGCAGTATTTT.

This clonotype occurred a few times. The CDR3 region has the DNA TGTGCCAGCAGGAATAACGACAGGGGGCTAGACGAGCAGTACTTC. It encodes CASRNNDRGLDEQYF. V and J are TRBV27 and TRBJ2-7; the match to TRBD1 covers 10 bases. The length of the CDR3 is 15 residues. Germline assignment: CDR1 MNHEY and CDR2 SMNVEV (reference sequence). The V segment lost 6 bases and the J segment 5 bases; nucleotides outside the gene matches: 10.

V gene TRBV7-9 combines with J gene TRBJ2-5, with no clear D. Germline values: CDR1 SEHNR, CDR2 FQNEAQ (reference sequence). The CDR3 length is 12 residues. The V end was cut by 8 bases, the J end by 4 bases, with 11 bases between. CDR3 residues: CASRTYTETQYF. For the CDR3, the DNA is TGTGCCAGCCGAACCTATACAGAGACCCAGTACTTC.

This clonotype was counted a few times. The V and J genes are TRBV3-1 and TRBJ2-5, with D uncertain. CDR3 length: 14 amino acids. The germline V gene has CDR1 LGHDT and CDR2 YNNKEL (reference sequence). V was trimmed by 1 base and J by 3 bases, leaving 9 bases between them. In DNA, the CDR3 is TGTGCCAGCAGCCAAGGTCCTGACGAAGAGACCCAGTACTTC. It codes for CASSQGPDEETQYF.

CDR3 protein: CASSLDRVYTGELFF. CDR3 in DNA: TGTGCCAGCAGTTTAGACAGGGTTTACACCGGGGAGCTGTTTTTT. The gene calls are TRBV12-3 or TRBV12-4 and TRBJ2-2, with a possible D match to TRBD1 (6 bases). With 1 base removed from V and 3 bases from J, the gap between germline ends came to 9 bases. The CDR3 covers 15 residues.

The rearrangement joins TRBV4-3 to TRBJ2-1, with a weak D call TRBD2 (5 bases). Per germline, CDR1 LGHNA and CDR2 YSLEER. This CDR3 comprises 16 residues. Deletions cut 1 base from V and 6 bases from J, with 16 bases between. The CDR3 DNA reads as TGCGCCAGCAGCCAAGTTGGAGGCAGACGGACCAATGAGCAGTTCTTC. Its translation is CASSQVGGRRTNEQFF.

The sample holds a few counts of this clonotype. V and J are TRBV4-1 and TRBJ2-1; 7 positions agree with TRBD2. V shed 1 base and J 6 bases; nucleotides not matched to a gene: 6. Looked up from germline, CDR1 is MGHRA and CDR2 is YSYEKL. The CDR3 length is 15 residues. The CDR3 coding sequence is TGCGCCAGCAGCCAAGTTTATCCGGGGGGCAATGAGCAGTTCTTC. Its translation is CASSQVYPGGNEQFF.

This rearrangement joins TRBV29-1 to TRBJ2-7; 10 nucleotides agree with TRBD1. V shed 6 bases, J shed 7 bases, and the junction held 12 bases outside the gene matches. CDR1 SQVTM and CDR2 ANQGSEA come from the germline V gene. The CDR3 sequence is 14 residues long. The CDR3 is CSVRERDRGREQYF. As DNA, the CDR3 is TGCAGCGTGAGAGAACGGGACAGGGGTCGTGAGCAGTACTTC.

The CDR3 sequence: CASSPGPGLAGGRSLYNEQFF. CDR3 sequence (DNA): TGTGCCAGCAGTCCGGGGCCGGGACTAGCGGGAGGGCGGTCCCTTTACAATGAGCAGTTCTTC. The J gene is TRBJ2-1, the V gene TRBV2; 16 nucleotides match TRBD2. Trimming cost V 5 bases and J 4 bases; bases outside gene matches: 17. Germline assignment: CDR1 SNHLY and CDR2 FYNNEI. The CDR3 sequence is 21 residues long.

The rearrangement joins TRBV5-1 to TRBJ2-7; D call uncertain. This CDR3 spans 14 amino acids. V was trimmed by 4 bases and J by 0 bases, leaving 11 bases between them. CDR1 SGHRS and CDR2 YFSETQ come from the germline V gene. The CDR3 DNA reads as TGCGCCAGCAGCGACGGGTGGAGCTCCTACGAGCAGTACTTC. Amino acid sequence: CASSDGWSSYEQYF. Looking up the rest from reference TRBV5-1 and TRBJ2-7 gives the full variable domain: KAGVTQTPRYLIKTRGQQVTLSCSPISGHRSVSWYQQTPGQGLQFLFEYFSETQRNKGNFPGRFSGRQFSNSRSEMNVSTLELGDSALYLCASSDGWSSYEQYFGPGTRLTVT.

This clonotype appeared a few times. The CDR3 is CASSLRTGDSPLHF. The CDR3 region has the DNA TGCGCCAGCAGCCTCCGGACAGGGGACTCACCCCTCCACTTT. The chain has TRBV4-1 and TRBJ1-6; the match to TRBD1 covers 9 bases. The germline CDR1 and CDR2 sequences are MGHRA and YSYEKL. The trim removed 4 bases at V and 10 bases at J, leaving 5 bases unmatched. CDR3 length: 14 residues.

The chain carries TRBV2 and TRBJ2-2, with a tentative D call TRBD1 (6 bases). V dropped 4 bases and J dropped 6 bases, with 15 bases sitting between them. In germline, CDR1 is SNHLY, CDR2 FYNNEI. The CDR3 loop spans 15 amino acids. The CDR3 nucleotides read TGTGCCAGCAGTGTGGCTACAGGGTGGGCCGGGGAGCTGTTTTTT. Translated, it gives CASSVATGWAGELFF.